The rows below give T cell receptor beta chains drawn from one sample of a study of blood T cell repertoires in COVID-19. Only in-frame clones appear in the TCRdb table, and some are missing; sequencing was by immunoSEQ multiplex PCR. This sample has approximately 250,000 clones; around 90% occur once, and the top ten carry over 4%. Sample: PBMCs or T cells enriched from blood (not recorded which). These TCRs come from a woman in her 30s with acute COVID-19. Both conserved end residues are part of each CDR3. D genes are given only for firm matches. A row's size may be missing; if present it is once, few, many or a size class.

cdr3_aa	cdr3_nt	clone_size	d_call	j_call	v_call
CASSPRDRAGTSYNEQFF	TGCGCCAGCAGCCCCAGGGATCGAGCCGGGACTAGCTACAATGAGCAGTTCTTC	-	TRBD2	TRBJ2-1	TRBV4-1
CASSLQGQNEQFF	TGCGCCAGCAGCCTACAAGGACAGAATGAGCAGTTCTTC	-	-	TRBJ2-1	TRBV5-1
CASYTGTSGSGEQFF	TGTGCCAGTTACACCGGGACTAGCGGGAGCGGTGAGCAGTTCTTC	-	TRBD2	TRBJ2-1	TRBV18
CASSPSDYQETQYF	TGTGCCAGCAGCCCCAGCGATTACCAAGAGACCCAGTACTTC	once	-	TRBJ2-5	TRBV3-1/TRBV3-2
CASSQIRSSYNEQFF	TGCGCCAGCAGCCAAATCCGGAGCTCCTACAATGAGCAGTTCTTC	few	-	TRBJ2-1	TRBV4-1
CASSAWTGRYTGELFF	TGTGCCAGCAGCGCCTGGACAGGCCGGTACACCGGGGAGCTGTTTTTT	-	TRBD1	TRBJ2-2	TRBV9
CASSSSTSGNLVIYNEQFF	TGTGCCAGCAGCTCATCGACTAGCGGGAATTTGGTCATCTACAATGAGCAGTTCTTC	-	TRBD2	TRBJ2-1	TRBV13
CASSPSGRNEQYF	TGTGCCAGCAGTCCTAGCGGGAGAAACGAGCAGTACTTC	-	TRBD2	TRBJ2-7	TRBV11-2
CASSNLGRESNYGYTF	TGTGCCAGCAGCAACCTGGGGCGGGAGTCTAACTATGGCTACACCTTC	-	-	TRBJ1-2	TRBV5-5
CASSLVGQRGYNEQFF	TGTGCCAGCAGCTTAGTAGGACAGCGGGGTTACAATGAGCAGTTCTTC	-	-	TRBJ2-1	TRBV7-6
CASRGTGIRELFF	TGTGCCAGCAGGGGGACAGGGATTAGGGAGCTGTTTTTT	-	TRBD1	TRBJ2-2	TRBV28
CASSMTGYPNQPQHF	TGTGCCAGCAGCATGACAGGGTACCCAAATCAGCCCCAGCATTTT	-	TRBD1	TRBJ1-5	TRBV6-5
CASSLRGDEQFF	TGCGCCAGCAGCTTAAGGGGCGATGAGCAGTTCTTC	-	-	TRBJ2-1	TRBV5-1
CASASPAGAANNEQFF	TGTGCCAGCGCAAGCCCCGCGGGAGCCGCAAACAATGAGCAGTTCTTC	-	TRBD2	TRBJ2-1	TRBV7-9
CASSLAGTSLNYEQYF	TGTGCCAGCAGCTTGGCCGGGACTAGCCTTAACTACGAGCAGTACTTC	-	TRBD2	TRBJ2-7	TRBV7-2
CASSQVPTGLAYEQYF	TGCGCCAGCAGCCAAGTCCCAACAGGGTTGGCCTACGAGCAGTACTTC	-	-	TRBJ2-7	TRBV4-1
CASRMTGSDTQYF	TGTGCCAGCAGAATGACAGGCTCAGATACGCAGTATTTT	-	-	TRBJ2-3	TRBV3-1/TRBV3-2
CASSQAGEGNTIYF	TGTGCCAGCAGCCAAGCAGGGGAAGGAAACACCATATATTTT	-	-	TRBJ1-3	TRBV3-1/TRBV3-2
CASSPPGQGAYGYTF	TGTGCCAGCAGTCCTCCGGGACAGGGGGCTTATGGCTACACCTTC	-	TRBD1	TRBJ1-2	TRBV6-5
CAISVGQTSYGYTF	TGTGCCATCAGCGTGGGACAGACTTCCTATGGCTACACCTTC	once	TRBD1	TRBJ1-2	TRBV10-3
CATRGRSTEAFF	TGTGCCACTAGGGGGCGGAGCACTGAAGCTTTCTTT	-	TRBD1	TRBJ1-1	TRBV24-1
CASSQSGSSYNEQFF	TGTGCCAGCAGTCAGAGCGGGAGCTCCTACAATGAGCAGTTCTTC	-	TRBD2	TRBJ2-1	TRBV11-2
CASSLDGTGPYEQYF	TGCGCCAGCAGCTTGGACGGGACAGGGCCCTACGAGCAGTACTTC	-	TRBD1	TRBJ2-7	TRBV5-1
CASSQESRAGENEQFF	TGCGCCAGCAGCCAAGAATCACGAGCGGGAGAGAATGAACAGTTCTTC	-	TRBD2	TRBJ2-1	TRBV4-1
CASSDPSQGVNEQFF	TGTGCCAGCAGTGACCCAAGCCAAGGGGTCAATGAGCAGTTCTTC	-	-	TRBJ2-1	TRBV6-4
CASSPGGGGYEQYF	TGTGCCAGCAGCCCGGGAGGGGGCGGGTACGAGCAGTACTTC	once	-	TRBJ2-7	TRBV11-2
CASSVGTAKGETQYF	TGTGCCAGCAGCGTCGGGACAGCGAAAGGGGAGACCCAGTACTTC	once	TRBD1	TRBJ2-5	TRBV9
CASSDHTGQVTEAFF	TGTGCCAGCAGTGATCACACGGGACAGGTCACTGAAGCTTTCTTT	-	TRBD1	TRBJ1-1	TRBV6-4
CASSPRLAGGPYNEQFF	TGTGCCAGCAGCCCCCGACTAGCGGGAGGCCCATACAATGAGCAGTTCTTC	-	TRBD2	TRBJ2-1	TRBV27
CASSHPPGQGLDTQYF	TGTGCCAGCAGTCACCCCCCGGGACAGGGTCTAGATACGCAGTATTTT	-	TRBD1	TRBJ2-3	TRBV7-9
CASSIEAGNYNEQFF	TGTGCCAGTAGTATAGAAGCGGGGAATTACAATGAGCAGTTCTTC	-	TRBD2	TRBJ2-1	TRBV19
CASSLWGTMTSGRVRAGANVLTF	TGTGCCAGCAGCCTTTGGGGTACGATGACTAGCGGGAGGGTACGGGCTGGGGCCAACGTCCTGACTTTC	-	TRBD2	TRBJ2-6	TRBV3-1/TRBV3-2
CASSSLEGNYGYTF	TGTGCCAGCAGCTCCCTCGAGGGCAACTATGGCTACACCTTC	-	-	TRBJ1-2	TRBV3-1/TRBV3-2
CSVEVPDMMTSGRTDTQYF	TGCAGCGTTGAAGTCCCTGACATGATGACTAGCGGGAGAACAGATACGCAGTATTTT	-	TRBD2	TRBJ2-3	TRBV29-1
CASSLAPTGNYNEQFF	TGTGCCAGCAGCTTAGCGCCCACGGGAAACTACAATGAGCAGTTCTTC	-	-	TRBJ2-1	TRBV7-6
CATSRIPSGGQGAYEQYF	TGTGCCACCAGCAGAATTCCTAGCGGGGGACAGGGAGCCTACGAGCAGTACTTC	-	-	TRBJ2-7	TRBV15
CASSRRGWSSYEQYF	TGTGCCAGCAGCAGAAGGGGGTGGAGCTCCTACGAGCAGTACTTC	few	-	TRBJ2-7	TRBV14
CASSLDRGRYNEQFF	TGTGCCAGCAGTTTAGACAGGGGACGTTACAATGAGCAGTTCTTC	-	TRBD1	TRBJ2-1	TRBV28
CSVGGLAGTSSEQYF	TGCAGCGTGGGAGGACTAGCGGGAACGTCTAGTGAGCAGTACTTC	-	TRBD2	TRBJ2-7	TRBV29-1
CASSLGENYGYTF	TGTGCCAGCAGCTTAGGAGAGAACTATGGCTACACCTTC	-	-	TRBJ1-2	TRBV7-2
CASSLRGSDTDTQYF	TGCGCCAGCAGCCTTCGCGGTAGCGACACAGATACGCAGTATTTT	-	-	TRBJ2-3	TRBV4-1
CASSRGQGTNYGYTF	TGTGCCAGCAGCCGAGGACAGGGGACTAACTATGGCTACACCTTC	-	TRBD1	TRBJ1-2	TRBV7-9
CASSLSGGANVLTF	TGTGCCAGCAGCTTATCAGGTGGGGCCAACGTCCTGACTTTC	once	-	TRBJ2-6	TRBV7-3
CASSRGANTGELFF	TGTGCCAGTAGTCGCGGGGCTAACACCGGGGAGCTGTTTTTT	-	-	TRBJ2-2	TRBV19